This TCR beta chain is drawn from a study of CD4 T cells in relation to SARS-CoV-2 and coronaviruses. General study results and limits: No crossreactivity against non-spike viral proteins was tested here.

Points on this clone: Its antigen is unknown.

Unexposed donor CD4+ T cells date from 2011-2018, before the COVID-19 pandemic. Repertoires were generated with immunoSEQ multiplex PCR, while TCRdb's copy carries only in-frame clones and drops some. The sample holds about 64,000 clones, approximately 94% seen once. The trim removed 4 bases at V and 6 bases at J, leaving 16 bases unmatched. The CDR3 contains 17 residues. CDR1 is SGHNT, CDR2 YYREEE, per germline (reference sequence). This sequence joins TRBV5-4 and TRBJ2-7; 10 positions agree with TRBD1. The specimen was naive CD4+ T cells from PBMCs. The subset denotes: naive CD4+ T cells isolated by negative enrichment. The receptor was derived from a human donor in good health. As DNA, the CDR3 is TGTGCCAGCAGCCGGGGGGGTCTGCCGGGACAGGGGCGCGAGCAGTACTTC. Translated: CASSRGGLPGQGREQYF. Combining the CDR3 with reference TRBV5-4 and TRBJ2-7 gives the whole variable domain ETGVTQSPTHLIKTRGQQVTLRCSSQSGHNTVSWYQQALGQGPQFIFQYYREEENGRGNFPPRFSGLQFPNYSSELNVNALELDDSALYLCASSRGGLPGQGREQYFGPGTRLTVT.